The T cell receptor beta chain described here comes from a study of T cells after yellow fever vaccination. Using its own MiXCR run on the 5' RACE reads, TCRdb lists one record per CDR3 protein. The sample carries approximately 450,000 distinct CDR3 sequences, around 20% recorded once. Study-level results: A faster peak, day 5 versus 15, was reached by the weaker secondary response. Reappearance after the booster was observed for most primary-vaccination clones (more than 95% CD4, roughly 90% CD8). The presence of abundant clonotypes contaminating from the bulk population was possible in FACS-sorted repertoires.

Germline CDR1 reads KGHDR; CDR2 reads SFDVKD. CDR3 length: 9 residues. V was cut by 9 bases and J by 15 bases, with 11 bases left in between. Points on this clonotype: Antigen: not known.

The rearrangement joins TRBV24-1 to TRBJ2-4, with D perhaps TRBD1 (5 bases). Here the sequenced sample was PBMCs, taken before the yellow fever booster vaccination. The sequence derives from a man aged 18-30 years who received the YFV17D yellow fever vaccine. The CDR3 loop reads CATPGNPYF. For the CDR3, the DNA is TGTGCCACCCCAGGGAACCCGTACTTC.